This T cell receptor (beta chain) was profiled in a study of blood T cell repertoires in COVID-19. Study information: The origin of the acute and convalescent COVID-19 samples was the United States, Italy and Spain. Sample material is recorded as cDNA or gDNA derived from T cells, B-cell-depleted T cells, or PBMCs.

Per the study methods: Reference gene primers were amplified, and this amplification served to estimate nucleated cell counts. This table comes from immunoSEQ multiplex PCR, and its TCRdb copy is limited to in-frame clones, with some not included. V and J calls and clone size are as listed in that table; D and trimming were resolved from the DNA. The repertoire holds roughly 45,000 clones, approximately 90% seen once, with 7.5% to 10% in the top ten. The clonotype comes from a man in his 60s with active COVID-19. The sequencing input was peripheral blood.

CDR3 region: CASSIRETQYF. The CDR3 DNA reads TGTGCCAGTAGTATACGAGAGACCCAGTACTTC. J is TRBJ2-5 and V is TRBV19, with D hard to call. Trimming left V 2 bases short and J 4 bases short, with 2 bases between. The CDR3 spans 11 residues. Germline V CDR1 and CDR2: LNHDA, SQIVND (reference sequence).